The 16 T cell receptor beta chains below all came from one sample that was sequenced in a study of CD8+ T cells in alopecia areata. Treatment indicated: oral pan-JAK inhibitor, 5-10 mg twice daily. As the sequencing template, cDNA was produced by extracting RNA and reverse transcribing it. Generated by immunoSEQ multiplex PCR, the TCRdb table keeps only in-frame clones and is missing some. The sample carries 270,000 or so clones, roughly 64% recorded once. The input for sequencing was CD4+ T cells sorted from blood, taken at week 24, from a patient treated with tofacitinib. Receptors originate from a human donor with alopecia areata.

This rearrangement joins TRBV5-6 to TRBJ2-1; the match to TRBD2 covers 7 bases. V dropped 0 bases and J dropped 4; count of bases not matched to a gene: 4. The length of the CDR3 is 15 residues. The germline gives CDR1 SGHDT, CDR2 YYEEEE. The CDR3 here is CASSLVWRGYNEQFF. The DNA of the CDR3 is TGTGCCAGCAGCTTGGTTTGGCGGGGGTACAATGAGCAGTTCTTC.

In its sample, this clone was seen a few times. The chain has TRBV29-1 and TRBJ1-5; 10 positions match TRBD1. The CDR3 consists of 12 residues. CDR1 SQVTM and CDR2 ANQGSEA come from the germline V gene. The V and J ends lost 6 bases and 5 bases, in that order; junction bases with no gene match: 1. CDR3 DNA sequence: TGCAGCGTAGGGACAGGGGATCAGCCCCAGCATTTT. As protein: CSVGTGDQPQHF.

This clone was observed a handful of times. The chain couples TRBV28 to TRBJ2-7; TRBD2 matches at 9 bases. The CDR3 totals 16 residues. Germline trimming cut 6 bases from V and 5 bases from J; bases unmatched to any gene: 14. Germline assignment: CDR1 MDHEN and CDR2 SYDVKM. The CDR3 reads CASRQIAGDLGHEQYF. The DNA of the CDR3 is TGTGCCAGCAGACAAATAGCGGGGGATCTAGGCCACGAGCAGTACTTC.

V and J are TRBV5-1 and TRBJ2-7; D gene uncertain. CDR1 and CDR2 from the germline V gene are SGHRS and YFSETQ. CDR3 length: 14 amino acids. V lost 0 bases to trimming and J lost 2 bases, with 9 bases between them. CDR3 nucleotide sequence: TGCGCCAGCAGCTTGGTTGGCAAGCCCTACGAGCAGTACTTC. Translating gives CASSLVGKPYEQYF.

This sequence joins TRBV7-9 and TRBJ2-5; D is possibly TRBD1 (5 bases). From germline, CDR1 is SEHNR and CDR2 FQNEAQ (reference sequence). This CDR3 is 15 amino acids long. V lost 5 bases and J 5 bases, leaving 18 bases between the germline ends. The chain's CDR3 is CASSAPRQILETQYF. The DNA for the CDR3 is TGTGCCAGCAGCGCCCCACGACAGATCTTGGAGACCCAGTACTTC.

The gene calls are TRBV7-9 and TRBJ1-1; no firm D call. The V gene lost 1 base and the J gene lost 4 bases, with 10 bases spanning the gap. This CDR3 spans 14 amino acids. From germline, CDR1 is SEHNR and CDR2 FQNEAQ (reference sequence). CDR3 sequence: CASSLVGQTTEAFF. CDR3 DNA sequence: TGTGCCAGCAGCTTAGTAGGGCAGACCACTGAAGCTTTCTTT.

The gene calls are TRBV4-1 and TRBJ2-5; no firm D call. V lost 2 bases and J lost 5, with 18 bases in between. This CDR3 contains 16 residues. Germline V gives CDR1 MGHRA, CDR2 YSYEKL. CDR3 residues: CASSQSRSLALETQYF. CDR3 sequence (DNA): TGCGCCAGCAGCCAAAGCCGGAGCCTGGCGTTGGAGACCCAGTACTTC.

In its sample, this clone was seen a few times. The J gene is TRBJ1-1, the V gene TRBV29-1, with D unresolved. The V and J ends lost 4 bases and 0 bases respectively, with 9 bases between them. CDR3 size: 13 residues. The germline gives CDR1 SQVTM, CDR2 ANQGSEA. The CDR3 reads CSVVEGMNTEAFF. The CDR3 DNA reads TGCAGCGTTGTAGAAGGGATGAACACTGAAGCTTTCTTT.

The chain has TRBV19 and TRBJ1-5, with D hard to call. The CDR3 covers 15 residues. Looked up from germline, CDR1 is LNHDA and CDR2 is SQIVND (reference sequence). Trimming took off 6 bases at V and 1 base at J, with 13 bases between the two ends. This CDR3 reads CASREPSKSNQPQHF. The CDR3 coding sequence is TGTGCCAGTAGGGAGCCTAGCAAGAGCAATCAGCCCCAGCATTTT.

CDR3 DNA sequence: TGTGCCAGCCGCGCATGGGCAGGGAGCACCGGGGAGCTGTTTTTT. Translated: CASRAWAGSTGELFF. V and J are TRBV6-6 and TRBJ2-2; D could derive from TRBD1 or TRBD2 (5 bases each). Germline V gives CDR1 MNHNY, CDR2 SVGAGI (reference sequence). V lost 8 bases and J 4 bases, leaving 17 bases between the germline ends. The CDR3 covers 15 residues.

V and J are TRBV29-1 and TRBJ2-1; 8 nucleotides line up with TRBD1. J lost 7 bases, V lost 6 bases, and 14 bases had no gene match. The germline gives CDR1 SQVTM, CDR2 ANQGSEA. The CDR3 is made up of 15 amino acids. CDR3 loop: CSVLKVRGQGNEQFF. DNA of the CDR3: TGCAGCGTCCTAAAGGTCAGGGGGCAGGGGAATGAGCAGTTCTTC.

Turning to this clone: This sample includes further DNA sequences coding for the same CDR3. The chain uses TRBV4-1 and TRBJ2-3; D is uncertain. This CDR3 has 13 residues. Germline V gives CDR1 MGHRA, CDR2 YSYEKL. Deletions cut 2 bases from V and 4 bases from J, with 7 bases between. CDR3 residues: CASSQPRADTQYF. CDR3 in DNA: TGCGCCAGCAGCCAACCTAGGGCAGATACGCAGTATTTT.

The V and J genes are TRBV19 and TRBJ1-2; D unresolved. The V end was cut by 7 bases, the J end by 1 base, with 7 bases between. The germline V gene has CDR1 LNHDA and CDR2 SQIVND (reference sequence). The CDR3 spans 12 residues. The CDR3 nucleotides are TGTGCCAGTAAATCGTATAACTATGGCTACACCTTC. It specifies CASKSYNYGYTF.

The chain is built from TRBV2 and TRBJ2-3, with TRBD2 identical over 9 bases. Trimming at V came to 4 bases and at J to 2 bases, leaving 4 bases not matched to a gene. The CDR3 runs 15 residues. Germline lookup yields CDR1 SNHLY and CDR2 FYNNEI. CDR3 coding DNA: TGTGCCAGCAGTGGGCTAGCGGGGTTCACAGATACGCAGTATTTT. Translating gives CASSGLAGFTDTQYF.

This chain joins TRBV4-2 and TRBJ2-7; D perhaps matches TRBD2 (6 bases). CDR1 is LGHNA, CDR2 YNFKEQ, per germline. V lost 3 bases to trimming and J lost 6 bases, with 24 bases between them. This CDR3 has 17 residues. CDR3 sequence: CASSHSTGGAGYGEQYF. CDR3 coding DNA: TGTGCCAGCAGCCATTCGACTGGCGGGGCCGGGTATGGCGAGCAGTACTTC.

This rearrangement joins TRBV20-1 to TRBJ1-2; no definite D call. V dropped 1 base and J dropped 2 bases, with 2 bases sitting between them. CDR3 size: 11 residues. Germline-derived CDR1 and CDR2 are DFQATT and SNEGSKA (reference sequence). CDR3 loop: CSARANYGYTF. The CDR3 bases are TGCAGTGCTAGAGCCAACTATGGCTACACCTTC.